This T cell receptor (beta chain) was sequenced during a study of technical replicates of blood from a few donors. Produced via immunoSEQ multiplex PCR; TCRdb's table is partial and in-frame only. The sample lists around 76,000 clones, 95% to 98% occurring once. Trimming removed 6 bases from V and 4 bases from J; junction bases left unmatched: 5. In germline, CDR1 is ENHRY, CDR2 SYGVKD. There are 14 residues in the CDR3. The clonotype originates from a human donor in good health. V and J are TRBV10-3 and TRBJ2-7; TRBD2 matches at 11 bases. Sequencing used T cells isolated from PBMCs. This CDR3 reads CAIRGTSGEYEQYF. The CDR3 DNA follows: TGTGCCATCAGAGGGACTAGCGGAGAATACGAGCAGTACTTC.